The T cell receptor beta chain described here comes from a study of metastatic and nonmetastatic thyroid tumors (TCRdb year 2020). Broadly, across the study: The researchers compared repertoires between peripheral blood samples and tumor or nodule tissue samples from patients with malignant or benign thyroid disease. Overall results and qualifications from the work: In both blood and tumor samples, TCR beta diversity was reported to be significantly higher in malignant tumors than in benign nodules.

The receptor library was made with PCR. TCRdb shows the sequencer as Illumina HiSeq 4000. High-throughput sequencing was used to profile the TCR beta-chain CDR3 region of each patient. Under the source paper's analysis protocol: Drawing on CDR3 differences between clinicopathological groups, the researchers built a classifier meant to tell apart patients with distant-metastatic papillary thyroid cancer. The Shannon index was used to assess repertoire diversity, and the Morisita-Horn index was used to assess tumor-blood repertoire similarity. Through fastp at Q25 and MiXCR, TCRdb rebuilt clones from the public reads, retaining in-frame beta chains. The V and J calls and clone size are TCRdb's, not the authors'. The sample contains about 92,000 clones, more than 12% of them found a single time. In total, the top ten clones hold roughly 4% of the sample. Ten or more counts support this clone. There is no known antigen for this receptor. Per-base qualities were not stored, and no clone one base away is much larger.

No patient had received any treatment before thyroid surgery. Using T-cell receptor beta sequencing, the researchers looked back retrospectively at clinical samples from patients, gathered between about 2011 and 2018. Specimen: blood. The TCR comes from a female donor with papillary thyroid cancer or a benign thyroid nodule (not recorded which). Some clones in this sample may be carry-over from other donors' samples.

The encoded CDR3 is CASSVGTSGDGDTQYF. The nucleotide sequence is TGTGCCAGCAGCGTAGGTACTAGCGGGGATGGAGATACGCAGTATTTT. This sequence uses TRBV9 and TRBJ2-3; TRBD2 lines up with 10 middle nucleotides. The germline V gene supplies CDR1 SGDLS and CDR2 YYNGEE. From its cysteine to its phenylalanine, the CDR3 spans 16 amino acids. Solely the CDR3 DNA is kept, with 48 bases framed from the first base. Trimming takes 0 bases off V and 5 bases off J; junction bases not matched to a gene: 6.